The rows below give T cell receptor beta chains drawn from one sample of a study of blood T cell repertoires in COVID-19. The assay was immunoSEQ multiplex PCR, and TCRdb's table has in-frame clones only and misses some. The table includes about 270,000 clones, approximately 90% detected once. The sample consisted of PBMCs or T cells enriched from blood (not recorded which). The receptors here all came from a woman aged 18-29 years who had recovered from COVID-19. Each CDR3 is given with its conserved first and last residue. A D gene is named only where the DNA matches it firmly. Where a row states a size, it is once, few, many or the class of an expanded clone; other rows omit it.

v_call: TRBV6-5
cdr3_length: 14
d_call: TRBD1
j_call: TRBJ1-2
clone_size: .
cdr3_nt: TGTGCCAGCGGCGGGACAGGGGACTACTATGGCTACACCTTC
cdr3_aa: CASGGTGDYYGYTF

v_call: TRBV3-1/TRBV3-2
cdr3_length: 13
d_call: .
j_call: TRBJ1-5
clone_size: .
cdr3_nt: TGTGCCAGCAGCAGGAGGGGCAATCAGCCCCAGCATTTT
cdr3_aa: CASSRRGNQPQHF

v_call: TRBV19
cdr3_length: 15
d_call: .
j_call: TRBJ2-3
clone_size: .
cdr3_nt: TGTGCCAGTAGTCCCTTTGGGAGCAGCACAGATACGCAGTATTTT
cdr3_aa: CASSPFGSSTDTQYF

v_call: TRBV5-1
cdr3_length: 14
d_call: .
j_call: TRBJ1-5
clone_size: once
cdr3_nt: TGCGCCAGCAGCTTGAAGGGAGGGGGTCAGCCCCAGCATTTT
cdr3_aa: CASSLKGGGQPQHF

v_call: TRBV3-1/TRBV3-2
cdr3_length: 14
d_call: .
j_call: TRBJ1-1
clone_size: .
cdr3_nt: TGTGCCAGCAGCCCCGACCAGGGCGGTACTGAAGCTTTCTTT
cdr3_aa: CASSPDQGGTEAFF

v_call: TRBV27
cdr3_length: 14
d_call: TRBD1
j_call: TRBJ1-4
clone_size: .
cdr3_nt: TGTGCCAGCAGTTCCGGACAGGGGTACGAAAAACTGTTTTTT
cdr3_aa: CASSSGQGYEKLFF

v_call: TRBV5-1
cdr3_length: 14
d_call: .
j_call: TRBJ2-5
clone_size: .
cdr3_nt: TGCGCCAGCAGAGTGACATCCGGTCAAGAGACCCAGTACTTC
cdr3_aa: CASRVTSGQETQYF

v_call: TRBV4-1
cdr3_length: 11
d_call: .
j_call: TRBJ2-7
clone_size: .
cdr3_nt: TGCGCCAGCAGCCAAGCTTACGAGCAGTACTTC
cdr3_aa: CASSQAYEQYF

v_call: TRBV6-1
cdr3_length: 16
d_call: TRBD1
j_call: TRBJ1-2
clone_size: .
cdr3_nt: TGTGCCAGCAGTGAGGATGGGAGGACAGGGGAACGGGGCTACACCTTC
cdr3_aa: CASSEDGRTGERGYTF

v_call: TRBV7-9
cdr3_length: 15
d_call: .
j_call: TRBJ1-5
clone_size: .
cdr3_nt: TGTGCCAGCAGCACCGGGGGACTAAGCAATCAGCCCCAGCATTTT
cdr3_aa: CASSTGGLSNQPQHF

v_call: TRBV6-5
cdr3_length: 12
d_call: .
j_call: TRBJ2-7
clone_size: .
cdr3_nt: TGTGCCAGCAGCAACTTCAACTACGAGCAGTACTTC
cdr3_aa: CASSNFNYEQYF

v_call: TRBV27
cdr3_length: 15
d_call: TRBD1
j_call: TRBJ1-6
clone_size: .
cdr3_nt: TGTGCCAGCAGACTCGAACAGGGGAGTAATTCACCCCTCCACTTT
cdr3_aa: CASRLEQGSNSPLHF

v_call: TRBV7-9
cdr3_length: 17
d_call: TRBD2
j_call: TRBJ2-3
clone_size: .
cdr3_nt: TGTGCCAGCAGCCTCCCCCCTAGCGGGGGGGCAGGAGATACGCAGTATTTT
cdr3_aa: CASSLPPSGGAGDTQYF

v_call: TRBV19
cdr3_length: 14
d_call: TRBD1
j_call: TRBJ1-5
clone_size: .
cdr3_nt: TGTGCCAGTAGCGAAACAGGGGGCGGTCAGCCCCAGCATTTT
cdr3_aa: CASSETGGGQPQHF

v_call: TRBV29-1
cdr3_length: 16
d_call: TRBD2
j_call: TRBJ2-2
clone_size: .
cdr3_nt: TGCAGCGTTGTGGTCGGGGGGGCCTGGAGCACCGGGGAGCTGTTTTTT
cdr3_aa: CSVVVGGAWSTGELFF

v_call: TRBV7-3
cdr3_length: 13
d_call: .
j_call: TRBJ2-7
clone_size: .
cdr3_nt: TGTGCCAGCAGCTCCGGGACACAGTACGAGCAGTACTTC
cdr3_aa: CASSSGTQYEQYF

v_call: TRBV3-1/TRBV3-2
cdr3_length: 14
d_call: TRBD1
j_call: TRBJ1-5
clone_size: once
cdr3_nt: TGTGCCAGCAGCGGGACAGGGATAAATCAGCCCCAGCATTTT
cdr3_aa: CASSGTGINQPQHF

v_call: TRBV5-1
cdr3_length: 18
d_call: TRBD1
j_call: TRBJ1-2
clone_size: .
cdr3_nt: TGCGCCAGCAGCTCCCCCGGGACAGGCATAAAGGGTCTCTATGGCTACACCTTC
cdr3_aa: CASSSPGTGIKGLYGYTF

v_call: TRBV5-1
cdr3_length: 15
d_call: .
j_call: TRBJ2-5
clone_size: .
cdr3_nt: TGCGCCAGCAGCTTGGTCGGGGGAAGGTCTGAGACCCAGTACTTC
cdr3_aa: CASSLVGGRSETQYF

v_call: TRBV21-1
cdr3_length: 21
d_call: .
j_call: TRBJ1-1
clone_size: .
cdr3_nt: TGTGCCAGCCCGGACAGGGAAACTCGGTTCAAGGGGGAGCCTGAGGACGCTGAAGCTTTCTTT
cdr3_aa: CASPDRETRFKGEPEDAEAFF